The T cell receptor (beta chain) under discussion was sequenced for a study of T-cell memory formation after mild COVID-19. Study information: The TCR clusters were mostly specific to one donor.

This clonotype was counted once. Its antigen remains unidentified. Study outcomes and limitations: Of the contracting clones, CD4+ ones lay mainly in CM and EM, and CD8+ ones in EMRA. Some responding clones appeared in pre-infection memory, suggesting cross-reactive memory joined. The second-wave clones peaking on day 37 were not confirmed as SARS-CoV-2-specific.

The CDR3 spans 20 residues. Trimming at V came to 4 bases and at J to 1 base, leaving 14 bases not matched to a gene. Germline V gene data show CDR1 as KGHDR and CDR2 as SFDVKD. TCRdb reprocessed the 5' RACE reads with MiXCR, giving one entry per CDR3 protein. The table records about 470,000 distinct CDR3 sequences, 25% of them present only once. The chain joins TRBV24-1 to TRBJ2-2; 10 nucleotides align to TRBD2. Sequencing was done on a sample of PBMCs or a T cell subset sorted from them (not recorded which). The source is an adult woman who had mild COVID-19 (a few samples of this study predate the infection). Cell type and time point are not known. DNA of the CDR3: TGTGCCACCAGTGACCGATTTGACTCTAGCGGGAGTGAGAACACCGGGGAGCTGTTTTTT. Residues: CATSDRFDSSGSENTGELFF.